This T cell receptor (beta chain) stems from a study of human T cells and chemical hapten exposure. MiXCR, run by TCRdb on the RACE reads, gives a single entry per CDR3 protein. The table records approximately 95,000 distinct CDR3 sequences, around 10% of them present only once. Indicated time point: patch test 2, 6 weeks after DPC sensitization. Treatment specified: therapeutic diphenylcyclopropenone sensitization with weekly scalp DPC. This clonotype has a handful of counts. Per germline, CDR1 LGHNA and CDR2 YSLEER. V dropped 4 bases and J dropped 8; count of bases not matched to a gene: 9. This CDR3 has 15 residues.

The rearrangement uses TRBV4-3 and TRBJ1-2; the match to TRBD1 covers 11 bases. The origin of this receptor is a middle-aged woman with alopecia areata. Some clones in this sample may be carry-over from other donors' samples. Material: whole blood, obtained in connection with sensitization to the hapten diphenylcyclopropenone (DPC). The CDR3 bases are TGCGCCAGCAGCCTCAGGACAGGGGGCGAATCAGGCTACACCTTC. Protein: CASSLRTGGESGYTF.